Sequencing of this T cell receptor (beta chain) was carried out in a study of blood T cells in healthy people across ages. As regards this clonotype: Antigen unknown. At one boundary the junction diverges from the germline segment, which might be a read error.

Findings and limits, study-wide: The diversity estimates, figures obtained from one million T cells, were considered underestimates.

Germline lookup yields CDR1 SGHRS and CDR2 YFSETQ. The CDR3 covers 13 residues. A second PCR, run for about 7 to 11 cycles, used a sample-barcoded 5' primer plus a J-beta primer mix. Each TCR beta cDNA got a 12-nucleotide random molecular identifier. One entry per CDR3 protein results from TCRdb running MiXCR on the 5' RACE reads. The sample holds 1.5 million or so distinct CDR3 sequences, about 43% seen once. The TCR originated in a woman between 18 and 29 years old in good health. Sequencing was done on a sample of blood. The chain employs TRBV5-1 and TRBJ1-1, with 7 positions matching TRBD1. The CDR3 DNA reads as TGCGCCAGCAGATTGGGCACAGGGGTTGAAGCTTTCTTT. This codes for CASRLGTGVEAFF.